This T cell receptor (beta chain) was sequenced in a study of cytomegalovirus exposure and HLA in healthy donors. This clone was recorded only once. Its target is unknown. The PCR used 60 Vbeta and 13 Jbeta primers. TCRdb's copy holds only in-frame clones and misses some; the assay was immunoSEQ multiplex PCR. The sample has around 100,000 clones, 65% to 80% seen once. Study results and limitations: Common viral pathogens were later found to be apparently linked to several of the most significant clusters.

This clonotype was obtained from a woman between 35 and 50 years old in good health and CMV-seronegative. Material for sequencing was PBMCs.

CDR3 DNA: TGTGCCAGCTCACCCATGCGGGAGGTGGAGGAGACCCAGTACTTC. It yields the protein CASSPMREVEETQYF. The rearrangement uses TRBV18 and TRBJ2-5; TRBD2 matches 8 bases. The CDR3 runs to 15 residues. V lost 3 bases to trimming and J lost 5 bases; unmatched junction nucleotides: 8. Germline assignment: CDR1 KGHSH and CDR2 LQKENI.